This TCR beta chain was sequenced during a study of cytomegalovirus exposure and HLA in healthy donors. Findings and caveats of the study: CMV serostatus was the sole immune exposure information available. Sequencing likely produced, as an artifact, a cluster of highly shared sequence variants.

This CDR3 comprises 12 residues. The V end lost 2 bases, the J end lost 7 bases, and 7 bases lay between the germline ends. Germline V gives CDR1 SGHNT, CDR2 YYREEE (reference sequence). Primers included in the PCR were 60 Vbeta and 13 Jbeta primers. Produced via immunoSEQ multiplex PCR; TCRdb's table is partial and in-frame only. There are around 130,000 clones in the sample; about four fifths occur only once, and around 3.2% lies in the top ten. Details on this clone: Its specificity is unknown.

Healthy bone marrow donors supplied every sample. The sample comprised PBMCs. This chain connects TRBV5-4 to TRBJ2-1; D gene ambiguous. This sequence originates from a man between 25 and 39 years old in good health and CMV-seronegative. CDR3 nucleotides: TGTGCCAGCAGCTTAACACCAAATGAGCAGTTCTTC. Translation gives CASSLTPNEQFF.